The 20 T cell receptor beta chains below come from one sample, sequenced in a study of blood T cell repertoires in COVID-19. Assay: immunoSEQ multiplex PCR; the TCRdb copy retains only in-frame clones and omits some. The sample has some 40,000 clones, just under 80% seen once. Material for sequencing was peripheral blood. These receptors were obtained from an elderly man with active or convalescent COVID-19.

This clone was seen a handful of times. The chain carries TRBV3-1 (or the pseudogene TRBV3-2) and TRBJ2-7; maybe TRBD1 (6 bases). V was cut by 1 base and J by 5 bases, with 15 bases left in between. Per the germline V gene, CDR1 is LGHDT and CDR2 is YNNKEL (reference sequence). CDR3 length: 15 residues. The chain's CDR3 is CASSQGTAVQDEQYF. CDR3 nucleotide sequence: TGTGCCAGCAGCCAAGGGACAGCGGTCCAAGACGAGCAGTACTTC.

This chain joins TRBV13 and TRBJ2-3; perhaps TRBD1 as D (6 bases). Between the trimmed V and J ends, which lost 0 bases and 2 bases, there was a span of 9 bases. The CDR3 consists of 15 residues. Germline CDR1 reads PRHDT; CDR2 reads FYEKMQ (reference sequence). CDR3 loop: CASSLGSGDTDTQYF. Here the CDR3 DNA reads TGTGCCAGCAGCTTAGGATCAGGGGACACAGATACGCAGTATTTT.

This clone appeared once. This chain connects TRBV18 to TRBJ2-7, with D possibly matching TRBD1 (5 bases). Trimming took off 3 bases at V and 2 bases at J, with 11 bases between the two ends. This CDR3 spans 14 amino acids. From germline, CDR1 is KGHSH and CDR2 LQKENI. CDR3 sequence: CASSPSTVTYEQYF. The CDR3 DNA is TGTGCCAGCTCACCTTCGACAGTTACCTACGAGCAGTACTTC.

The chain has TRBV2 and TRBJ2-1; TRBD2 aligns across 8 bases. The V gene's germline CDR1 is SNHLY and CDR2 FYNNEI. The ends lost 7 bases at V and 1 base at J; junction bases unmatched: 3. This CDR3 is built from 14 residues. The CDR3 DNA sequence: TGTGCCAGCAAGCGGGAGCATTCCTACAATGAGCAGTTCTTC. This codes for CASKREHSYNEQFF.

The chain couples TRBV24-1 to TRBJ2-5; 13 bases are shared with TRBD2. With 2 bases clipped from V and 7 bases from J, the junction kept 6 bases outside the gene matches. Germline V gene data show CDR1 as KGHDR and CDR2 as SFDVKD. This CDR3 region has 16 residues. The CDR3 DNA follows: TGTGCCACCAGTGATTCCGGGACTAGCGGGATGGGGACCCAGTACTTC. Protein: CATSDSGTSGMGTQYF.

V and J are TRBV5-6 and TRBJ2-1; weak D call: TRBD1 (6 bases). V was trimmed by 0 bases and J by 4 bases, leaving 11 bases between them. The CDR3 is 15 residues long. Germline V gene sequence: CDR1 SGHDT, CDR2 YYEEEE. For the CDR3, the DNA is TGTGCCAGCAGCTTGGGTCCAGGGGCGTACAATGAGCAGTTCTTC. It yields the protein CASSLGPGAYNEQFF.

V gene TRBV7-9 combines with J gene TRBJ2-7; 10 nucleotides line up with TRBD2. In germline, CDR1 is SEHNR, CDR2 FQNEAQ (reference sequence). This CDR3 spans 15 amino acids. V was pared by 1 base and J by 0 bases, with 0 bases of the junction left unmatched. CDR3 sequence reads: CASSLGTSGSYEQYF. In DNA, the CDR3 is TGTGCCAGCAGCTTAGGGACTAGCGGCTCCTACGAGCAGTACTTC.

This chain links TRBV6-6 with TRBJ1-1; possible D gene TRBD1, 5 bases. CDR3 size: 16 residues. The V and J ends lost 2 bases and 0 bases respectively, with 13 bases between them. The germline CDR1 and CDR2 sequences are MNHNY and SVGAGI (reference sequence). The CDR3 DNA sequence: TGTGCCAGCAGTTACCCTCTTGGACAAATGAACACTGAAGCTTTCTTT. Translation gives CASSYPLGQMNTEAFF.

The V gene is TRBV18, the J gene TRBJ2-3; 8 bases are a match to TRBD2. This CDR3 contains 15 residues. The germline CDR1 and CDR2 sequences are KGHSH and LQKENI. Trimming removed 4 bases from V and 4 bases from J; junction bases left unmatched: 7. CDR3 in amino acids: CASSLKREKADTQYF. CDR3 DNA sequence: TGTGCCAGCTCACTGAAGCGGGAGAAGGCAGATACGCAGTATTTT. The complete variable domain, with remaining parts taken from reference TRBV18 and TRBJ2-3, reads NAGVMQNPRHLVRRRGQEARLRCSPMKGHSHVYWYRQLPEEGLKFMVYLQKENIIDESGMPKERFSAEFPKEGPSILRIQQVVRGDSAAYFCASSLKREKADTQYFGPGTRLTVL.

In DNA, the CDR3 is TGTGCCAGCAGTAGGCTAGCCCTGACCGGGGAGCTGTTTTTT. It codes for CASSRLALTGELFF. The gene calls are TRBV6-2 or TRBV6-3 and TRBJ2-2; TRBD2 is a possible D gene (5 bases). The V end lost 5 bases, the J end lost 5 bases, and 12 bases lay between the germline ends. This CDR3 region has 14 residues. Germline V gene lookup returns CDR1 MNHEY and CDR2 SVGEGT.

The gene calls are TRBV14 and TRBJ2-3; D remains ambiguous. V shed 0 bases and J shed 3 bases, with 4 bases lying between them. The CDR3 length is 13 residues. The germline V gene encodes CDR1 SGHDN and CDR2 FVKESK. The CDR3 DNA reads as TGTGCCAGCAGCCAAGAATTAACAGATACGCAGTATTTT. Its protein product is CASSQELTDTQYF.

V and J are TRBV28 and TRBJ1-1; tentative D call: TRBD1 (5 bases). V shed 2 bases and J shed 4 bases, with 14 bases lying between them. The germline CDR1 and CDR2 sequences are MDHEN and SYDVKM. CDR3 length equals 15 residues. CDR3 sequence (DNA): TGTGCCAGCAGTTTAGGGGGAGGGACGAGCACTGAAGCTTTCTTT. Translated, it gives CASSLGGGTSTEAFF.

As DNA, the CDR3 is TGTGCCAGCAACCCCTTCCAGGGGTCGGGGAATGAGCAGTTCTTC. Protein product: CASNPFQGSGNEQFF. The rearrangement joins TRBV9 to TRBJ2-1, with a possible D match to TRBD1 (6 bases). This CDR3 is 15 amino acids long. CDR1 is SGDLS, CDR2 YYNGEE, per germline. V was cut by 6 bases and J by 7 bases, with 20 bases left in between.

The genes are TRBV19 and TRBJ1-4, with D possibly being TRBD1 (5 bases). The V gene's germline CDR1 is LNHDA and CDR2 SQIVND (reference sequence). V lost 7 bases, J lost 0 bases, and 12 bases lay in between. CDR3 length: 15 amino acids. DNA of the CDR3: TGTGCCAGTAAATATTCGACAGCAACTAATGAAAAACTGTTTTTT. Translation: CASKYSTATNEKLFF.

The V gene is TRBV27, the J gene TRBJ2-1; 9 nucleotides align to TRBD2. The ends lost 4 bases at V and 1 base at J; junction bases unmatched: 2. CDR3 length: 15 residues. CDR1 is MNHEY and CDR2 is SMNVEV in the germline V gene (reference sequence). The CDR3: CASSSLAGSYNEQFF. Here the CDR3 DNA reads TGTGCCAGCAGTTCCCTAGCGGGGTCCTACAATGAGCAGTTCTTC.

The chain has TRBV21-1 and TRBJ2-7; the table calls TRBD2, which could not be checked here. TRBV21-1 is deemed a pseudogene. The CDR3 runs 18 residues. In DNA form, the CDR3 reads TGTGCCAGCAGCAAAGGGTTACTAGCGGGAGGAATAGTAGCCGAGCAGTACTTC. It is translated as CASSKGLLAGGIVAEQYF.

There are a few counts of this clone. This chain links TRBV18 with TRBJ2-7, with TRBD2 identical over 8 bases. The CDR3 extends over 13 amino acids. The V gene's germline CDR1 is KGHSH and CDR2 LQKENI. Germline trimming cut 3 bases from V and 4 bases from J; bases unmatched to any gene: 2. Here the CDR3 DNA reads TGTGCCAGCTCACCGGCTAGCGGGTACGAGCAGTACTTC. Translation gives CASSPASGYEQYF.

DNA for the CDR3: TGTGCCAGCTCACCGGGACAGGGCACAGATACGCAGTATTTT. The encoded protein is CASSPGQGTDTQYF. The chain employs TRBV18 and TRBJ2-3, with 8 bases identical to TRBD1. V was clipped by 3 bases and J by 1 base; unmatched bases: 0. Germline-derived CDR1 and CDR2 are KGHSH and LQKENI. This CDR3 has 14 amino acids.

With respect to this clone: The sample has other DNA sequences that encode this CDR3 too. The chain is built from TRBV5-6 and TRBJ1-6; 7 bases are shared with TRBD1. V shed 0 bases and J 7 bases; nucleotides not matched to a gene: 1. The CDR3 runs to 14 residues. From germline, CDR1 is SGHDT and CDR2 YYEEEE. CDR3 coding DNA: TGTGCCAGCAGCTTGGGACAGGGAAATTCACCCCTCCACTTT. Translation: CASSLGQGNSPLHF.

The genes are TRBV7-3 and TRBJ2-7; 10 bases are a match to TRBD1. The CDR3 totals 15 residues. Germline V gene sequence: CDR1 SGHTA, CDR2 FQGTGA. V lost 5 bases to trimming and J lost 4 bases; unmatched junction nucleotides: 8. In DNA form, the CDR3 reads TGTGCCAGCAGCGTAGCGGGACAGGGGCCTTACGAGCAGTACTTC. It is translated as CASSVAGQGPYEQYF. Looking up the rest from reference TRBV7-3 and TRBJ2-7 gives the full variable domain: GAGVSQTPSNKVTEKGKYVELRCDPISGHTALYWYRQSLGQGPEFLIYFQGTGAADDSGLPNDRFFAVRPEGSVSTLKIQRTERGDSAVYLCASSVAGQGPYEQYFGPGTRLTVT.